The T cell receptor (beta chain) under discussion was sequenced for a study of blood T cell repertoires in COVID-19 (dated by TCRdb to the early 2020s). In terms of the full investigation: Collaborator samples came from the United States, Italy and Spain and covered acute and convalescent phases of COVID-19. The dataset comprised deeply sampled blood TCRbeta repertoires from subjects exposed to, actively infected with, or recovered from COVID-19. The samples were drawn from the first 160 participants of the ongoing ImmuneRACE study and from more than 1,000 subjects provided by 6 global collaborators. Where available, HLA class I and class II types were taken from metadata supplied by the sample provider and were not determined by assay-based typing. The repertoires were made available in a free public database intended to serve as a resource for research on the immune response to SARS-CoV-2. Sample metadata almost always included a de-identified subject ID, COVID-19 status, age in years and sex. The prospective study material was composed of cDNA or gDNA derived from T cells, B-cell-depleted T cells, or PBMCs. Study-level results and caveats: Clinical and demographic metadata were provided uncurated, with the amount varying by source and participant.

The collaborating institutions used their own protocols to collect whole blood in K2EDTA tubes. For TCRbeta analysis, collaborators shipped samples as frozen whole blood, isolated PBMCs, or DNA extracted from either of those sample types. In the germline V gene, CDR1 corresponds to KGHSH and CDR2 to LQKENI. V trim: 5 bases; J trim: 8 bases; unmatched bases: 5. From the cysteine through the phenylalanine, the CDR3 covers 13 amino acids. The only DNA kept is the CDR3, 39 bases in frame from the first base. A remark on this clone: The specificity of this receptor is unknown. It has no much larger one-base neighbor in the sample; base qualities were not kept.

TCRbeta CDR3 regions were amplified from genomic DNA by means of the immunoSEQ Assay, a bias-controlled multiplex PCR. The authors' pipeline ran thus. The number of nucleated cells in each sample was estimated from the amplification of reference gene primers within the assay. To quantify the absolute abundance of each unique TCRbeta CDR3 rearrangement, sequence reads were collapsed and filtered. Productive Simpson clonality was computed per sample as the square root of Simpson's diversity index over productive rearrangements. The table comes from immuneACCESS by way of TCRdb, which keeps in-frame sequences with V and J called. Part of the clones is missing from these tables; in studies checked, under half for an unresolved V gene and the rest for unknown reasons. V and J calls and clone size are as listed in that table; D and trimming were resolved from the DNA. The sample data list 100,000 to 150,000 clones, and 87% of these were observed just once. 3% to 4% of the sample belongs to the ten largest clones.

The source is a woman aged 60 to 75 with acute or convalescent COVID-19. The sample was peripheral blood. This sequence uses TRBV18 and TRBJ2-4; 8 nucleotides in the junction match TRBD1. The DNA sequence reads TGTGCCAGCTCAACGACAGGGGAGGACATTCAGTACTTC. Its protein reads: CASSTTGEDIQYF.